This TCR beta chain was sequenced for a study of OX40 agonist ivuxolimab in advanced cancers. Broadly, across the study: Ivuxolimab was a fully human IgG2 agonistic monoclonal antibody targeting the costimulatory receptor OX40 (CD134). A male proportion of around 80% and a mean age of approximately 58 years, ranging from 23 to 79, were recorded for the dose-escalation cohort. The point of sequencing TCRbeta in the periphery was to test whether ivuxolimab changed TCR sequence diversity and drove clonal T-cell expansion. Partial responses were achieved by three dose-escalation patients, of whom one had hepatocellular carcinoma and two had cutaneous melanoma. Patients were allowed to have had prior anti-PD-1, anti-PD-L1 or anti-CTLA-4 therapy, and more than 30% of the dose-escalation patients had previously received checkpoint inhibitors. Of the approximately 54 dose-escalation patients, hepatocellular carcinoma was present in roughly 19, melanoma in about 15, renal cell carcinoma in 9 and head and neck cancer in 9. Intravenous ivuxolimab was administered to patients every 2 weeks at six dose levels: 0.01, 0.1, 0.3, 1.5, 3 and 10 mg/kg. The paper covers the monotherapy dose-escalation part of the phase I ivuxolimab trial, which included N ≈ 50 patients. Broader findings and caveats from the paper: At doses of 0.1 to 3.0 mg/kg, clonal expansion of both CD4+ and CD8+ blood T cells was observed from baseline to week 6. The antigen specificity of the peripheral T cells that underwent clonal expansion was not determined. Partial responders in the 0.1-3.0 mg/kg groups had among the lowest normalized peripheral clonal expansion, especially among CD8+ T cells. Low levels of normalized T-cell clonal expansion were also seen in some patients who did not respond. After ivuxolimab, more expanded clones were found on average in CD8+ T cells than in CD4+ T cells.

From the cysteine up to the phenylalanine, the CDR3 has a length of 16 residues. The kept DNA is CDR3 alone, 48 bases in frame from the first base. From a lookup of the germline V gene (reference sequence), CDR1 and CDR2 are SEHNR and FQNEAQ. Relative to germline, V is missing 6 bases and J is missing 2 bases, with 8 bases of the junction outside any gene match. Comments on this clone: There is no known antigen for this receptor. Base qualities are not recorded, but no much larger clone differs from it by a single base.

To sequence the TCRbeta CDR3 region, genomic DNA was isolated from the sorted cells. The immunoSEQ Assay was used to sequence the TCRbeta CDR3 regions. TCRdb stores this immuneACCESS table with in-frame sequences only. Part of the clones is absent; in the studies checked, under half of the shortfall reflects unresolved V genes, and no reason is known for the rest. The sample has 35,000 to 45,000 clones on record, 82% of them singletons. The biggest ten clones account for approximately 25% of the sample. The trial excluded patients who had a history of autoimmune disease or were on systemic immunosuppression. Peripheral blood for TCR sequencing was drawn from every dose cohort at baseline, at cycle 4 day 1 and at cycle 7 day 1. Samples came from an open-label, multicenter, first-in-human phase I dose-escalation trial of ivuxolimab. Adults with locally advanced or metastatic melanoma, renal cell, hepatocellular, or head and neck squamous cell carcinoma were enrolled in the trial. Before TCR sequencing, CD4+ T cells and CD8+ T cells from peripheral blood were sorted into separate populations.

This specimen consisted of CD4+ or CD8+ T cells sorted from blood, obtained in a trial of the OX40 agonist ivuxolimab. The chain employs TRBV7-9 and TRBJ2-1, with 9 bases aligning to TRBD2. The clonotype originates from an adult with an advanced solid tumor such as melanoma, head and neck, liver or kidney cancer. CDR3 loop: CASSSIAGAPYNEQFF. The DNA reads as follows: TGTGCCAGCAGTTCGATAGCGGGAGCCCCCTACAATGAGCAGTTCTTC.